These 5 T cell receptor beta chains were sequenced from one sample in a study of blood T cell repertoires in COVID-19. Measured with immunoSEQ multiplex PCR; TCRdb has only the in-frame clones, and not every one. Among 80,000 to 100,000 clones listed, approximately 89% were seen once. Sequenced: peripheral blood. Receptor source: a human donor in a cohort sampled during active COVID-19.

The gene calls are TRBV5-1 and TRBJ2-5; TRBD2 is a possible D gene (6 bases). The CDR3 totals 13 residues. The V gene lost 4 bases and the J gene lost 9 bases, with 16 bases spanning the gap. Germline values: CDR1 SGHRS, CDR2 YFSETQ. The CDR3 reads CASSPGTDGPQYF. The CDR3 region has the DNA TGCGCCAGCAGCCCGGGGACTGATGGACCCCAGTACTTC.

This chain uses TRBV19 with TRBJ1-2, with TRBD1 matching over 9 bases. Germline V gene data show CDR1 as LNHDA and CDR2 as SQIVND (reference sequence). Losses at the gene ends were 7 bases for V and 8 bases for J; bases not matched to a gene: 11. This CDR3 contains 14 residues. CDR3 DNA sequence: TGTGCCAGTACCATCTCGACAGGGGGAAGGGGCTACACCTTC. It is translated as CASTISTGGRGYTF.

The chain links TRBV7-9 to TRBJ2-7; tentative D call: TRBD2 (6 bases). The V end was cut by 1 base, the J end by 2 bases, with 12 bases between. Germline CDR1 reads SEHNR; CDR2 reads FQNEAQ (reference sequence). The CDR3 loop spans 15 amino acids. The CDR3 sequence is CASSLDGGAAYEQYF. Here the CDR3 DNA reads TGTGCCAGCAGCTTAGACGGCGGGGCAGCCTACGAGCAGTACTTC.

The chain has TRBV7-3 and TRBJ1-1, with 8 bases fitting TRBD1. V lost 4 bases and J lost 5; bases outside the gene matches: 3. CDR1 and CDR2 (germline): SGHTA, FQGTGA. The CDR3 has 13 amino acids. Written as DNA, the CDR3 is TGTGCCAGCAGCTCCGACAGGGGTACTGAAGCTTTCTTT. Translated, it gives CASSSDRGTEAFF.

CDR3: CASSLSRRGEQYF. CDR3 coding DNA: TGTGCCAGCAGTTTATCGCGCAGGGGCGAGCAGTACTTC. The chain couples TRBV27 to TRBJ2-7, with D possibly matching TRBD1 (6 bases). Germline loops: CDR1 MNHEY, CDR2 SMNVEV (reference sequence). The CDR3 has 13 amino acids. Between the trimmed V and J ends, which lost 0 bases and 6 bases, there was a span of 9 bases.